This TCR beta chain derives from a study of blood T cell repertoires in COVID-19. Across the study: The origin of the acute and convalescent COVID-19 samples was the United States, Italy and Spain.

Germline V lookup: CDR1 MNHNS, CDR2 SASEGT. The CDR3 length is 15 residues. V was pared by 3 bases and J by 4 bases, with 8 bases of the junction left unmatched. How the authors handled the data: Estimated nucleated cell counts came from reference gene primer amplification. Assay: immunoSEQ multiplex PCR; the TCRdb copy retains only in-frame clones and omits some. That table is the source of V, J and clone size, and D and trimming were worked out from the DNA. The sample yields roughly 400,000 clones, roughly 90% seen once. A case of COVID-19 had been met by exposed participants within 2 weeks before study entry.

The rearrangement uses TRBV6-1 and TRBJ1-2; TRBD1 matches 7 bases. Sequencing was carried out using PBMCs or T cells enriched from blood (not recorded which). The TCR originated in a woman in her thirties or forties who had been exposed to COVID-19. CDR3 in DNA: TGTGCCAGCAGTGACCTGAGACAGGGAAGCTATGGCTACACCTTC. Protein product: CASSDLRQGSYGYTF.